Listed here is a single TCR beta chain. The antigen this receptor binds is unknown. No much larger clone is present one base from it, and per-base qualities are unavailable. V is reduced by 5 bases and J by 9 bases, leaving a spacing of 20 bases between them. The germline V gene supplies CDR1 SGHNT and CDR2 YENEEA. Measured from the cysteine to the phenylalanine, the CDR3 is 15 residues long. Just CDR3 DNA is preserved here, 45 bases in frame from base 1. The immunoSEQ assay, a bias-controlled multiplex PCR with V- and J-specific primers, was used to amplify TCR beta CDR3 regions from genomic DNA. In a second PCR step, a proprietary barcode and Illumina adapter sequences were attached to the CDR3 amplicons. An Illumina MiSeq instrument was used to sequence the CDR3 libraries. As for the original processing: Export and quality control were handled in immunoSEQ Analyzer 3.0, while downstream analyses relied on R Bioconductor and Immunarch. Only productive rearrangements in the normalized downsampled data set went into calculating the repertoire metrics. In the normalized cohort, a clonotype counted as pathologically expanded if the clonotype was larger than 5 templates. Repertoire diversity was measured with the Inverse Simpson Index. To capture all clonotypes, the CMV-specificity analyses were run on the non-normalized data set. TCRdb provides this immuneACCESS table in a form limited to in-frame rearrangements. Some clones are lacking; in checked studies, under half of them reflect an unresolved V gene, and why the rest are absent is not known. V, J and clone size derive from that table, while D and trimming were established from the DNA sequence. The sample yields approximately 41,000 clones; 85% were counted once. The ten top clones hold roughly 3.1% of the sample.

This sample stems from a study of T cell clonotyping in hematopoietic cell transplantation (dated by TCRdb to about 2021). In the study overall: Recipient samples taken before transplant were obtained following cytoreduction. A total of some 130 blood samples were gathered in the study from roughly 37 consecutive transplant recipients along with their related donors. Patient recruitment ran from late 2015 to January 2017, and follow-up continued until late 2020 or death.

The sample's time point label, decoded: recipient sample about 28 days before transplant, after cytoreduction. Blood from recipients was drawn roughly 28 days before transplant, then again at days 30, 100 and 180 after transplant. Nuclei Lysis Solution was used to extract genomic DNA from fresh or cryopreserved unfractionated peripheral blood mononuclear cells. Results the study describes overall, beyond this receptor: Broader posttransplant TCR repertoire diversity was predicted by donor and pretransplant recipient Inverse Simpson Index values. Recipient repertoires showed only a small fraction of overlap with donor repertoires, and over 95% appeared de novo at the given depth. Sample size was limited, and cells were not sorted, so CD4 and CD8 repertoire contributions could not be separated. After transplant, TCR diversity in recipients dropped, and pathologically expanded clonotypes increased progressively from day 30 to day 180.

Sequences were derived from peripheral blood mononuclear cells, sampled before stem cell transplant. The chain links TRBV11-3 with TRBJ2-1, and possibly TRBD2, on 7 matching bases. This TCR came from a man aged 55 to 69 with acute myeloid leukemia. Some clones in this sample may be carry-over from other donors' samples. In nucleotide form, the sequence is TGTGCCAGCAGCCCCCGAGCGTGGGAGGGGGGTGAGCAGTTCTTC. Its protein is CASSPRAWEGGEQFF.